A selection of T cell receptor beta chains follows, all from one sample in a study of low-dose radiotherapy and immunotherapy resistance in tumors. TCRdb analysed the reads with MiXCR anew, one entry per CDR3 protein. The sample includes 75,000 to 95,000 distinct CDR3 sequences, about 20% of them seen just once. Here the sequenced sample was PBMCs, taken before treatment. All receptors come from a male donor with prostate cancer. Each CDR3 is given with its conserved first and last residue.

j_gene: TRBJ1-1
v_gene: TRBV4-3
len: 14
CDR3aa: CASSQDRAVTEAFF

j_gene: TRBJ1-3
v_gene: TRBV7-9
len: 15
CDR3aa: CASSMGTGTGNTIYF

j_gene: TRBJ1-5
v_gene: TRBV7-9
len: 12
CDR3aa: CASSLKNQPQHF

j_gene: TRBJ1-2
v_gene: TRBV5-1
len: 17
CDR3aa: CASSLDATPEGLSGYTF

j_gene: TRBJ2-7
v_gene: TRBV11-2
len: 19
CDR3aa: CASSHTRGGRQSGSYEQYF

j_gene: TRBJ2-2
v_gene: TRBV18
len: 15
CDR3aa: CASSPLAGNTGELFF

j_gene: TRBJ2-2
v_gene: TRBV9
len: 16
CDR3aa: CASSRRDRVGTGELFF

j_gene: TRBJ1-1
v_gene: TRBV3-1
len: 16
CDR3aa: CASSQYRGAKNTEAFF

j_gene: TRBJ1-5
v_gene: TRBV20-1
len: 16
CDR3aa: CSAFSRQGFRGQPQHF

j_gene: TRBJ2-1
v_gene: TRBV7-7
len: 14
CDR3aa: CASSLERLGHEQFF

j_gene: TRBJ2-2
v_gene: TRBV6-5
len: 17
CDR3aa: CASRSRLNNLNTGELFF

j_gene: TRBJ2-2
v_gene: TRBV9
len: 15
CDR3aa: CASSVDPGNTGELFF

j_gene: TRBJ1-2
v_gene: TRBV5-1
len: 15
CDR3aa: CASSFGTGRNYGYTF

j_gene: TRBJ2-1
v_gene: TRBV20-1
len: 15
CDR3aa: CSANPASGANNEQFF

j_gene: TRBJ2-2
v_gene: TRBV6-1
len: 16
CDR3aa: CASSDKAGVNTGELFF

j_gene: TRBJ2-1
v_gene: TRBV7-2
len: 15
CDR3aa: CASSLARVGYNEQFF

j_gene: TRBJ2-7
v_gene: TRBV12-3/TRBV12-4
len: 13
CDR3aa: CASSLGTGGEQYF

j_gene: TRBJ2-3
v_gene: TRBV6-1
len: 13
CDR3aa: CASMLGGTDTQYF

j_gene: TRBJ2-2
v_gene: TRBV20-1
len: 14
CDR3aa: CSAILPVNTGELFF

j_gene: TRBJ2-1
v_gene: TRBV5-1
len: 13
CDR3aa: CASSSSVGAEQFF

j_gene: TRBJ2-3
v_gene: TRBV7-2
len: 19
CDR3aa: CASSFLPGLAGGDTDTQYF

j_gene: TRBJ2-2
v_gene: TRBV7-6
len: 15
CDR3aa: CASSLDARNTGELFF

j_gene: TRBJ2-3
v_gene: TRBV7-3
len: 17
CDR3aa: CASSLGSLAGSTDTQYF

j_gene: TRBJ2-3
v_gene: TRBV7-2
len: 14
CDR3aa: CASSKDFSTDTQYF

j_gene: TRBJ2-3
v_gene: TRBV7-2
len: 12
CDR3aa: CASSSGTDTRFF

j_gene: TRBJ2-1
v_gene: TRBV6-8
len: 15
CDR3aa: CASSEPPTVTDEQFF

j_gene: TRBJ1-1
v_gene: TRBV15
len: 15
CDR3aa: CATSRDHWGRTEAFF

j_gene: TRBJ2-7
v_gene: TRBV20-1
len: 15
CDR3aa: CSASPTSGYAYEQYF

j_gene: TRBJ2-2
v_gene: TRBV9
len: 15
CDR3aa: CASSVASVSSGELFF

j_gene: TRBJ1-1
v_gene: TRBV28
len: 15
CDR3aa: CASSLGGSGNTEAFF

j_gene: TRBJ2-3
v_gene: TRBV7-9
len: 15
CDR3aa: CASSLGGVRTDTQYF

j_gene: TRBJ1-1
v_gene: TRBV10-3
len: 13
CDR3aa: CAISDHGNTEAFF

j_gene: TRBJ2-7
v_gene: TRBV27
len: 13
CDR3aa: CASSPGQLYEQYF

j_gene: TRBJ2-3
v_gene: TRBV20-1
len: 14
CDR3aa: CSARGQGGTHTQYF

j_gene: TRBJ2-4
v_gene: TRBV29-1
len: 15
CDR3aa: CSASGTGGGKNIQYF

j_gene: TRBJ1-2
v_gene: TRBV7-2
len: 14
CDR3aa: CASSLGQGTGGYTF

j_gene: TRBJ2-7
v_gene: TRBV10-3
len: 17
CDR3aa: CAISESGTGPTYYEQYF

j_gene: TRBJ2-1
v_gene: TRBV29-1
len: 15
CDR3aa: CSVGSGAGVSNEQFF

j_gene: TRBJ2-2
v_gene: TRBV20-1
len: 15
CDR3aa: CSARPPRFGTGELFF

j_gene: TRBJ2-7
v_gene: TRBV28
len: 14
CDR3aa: CASSVYPASYEQYF

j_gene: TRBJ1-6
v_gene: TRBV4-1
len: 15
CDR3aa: CASSQQGSYNSPLHF

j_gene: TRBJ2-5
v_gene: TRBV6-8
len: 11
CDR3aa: CASSYAETQYF

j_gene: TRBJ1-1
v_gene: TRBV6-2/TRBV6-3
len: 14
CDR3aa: CASSYQGMNTEAFF

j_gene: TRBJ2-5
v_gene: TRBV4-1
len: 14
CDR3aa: CASSLNRQAETQYF

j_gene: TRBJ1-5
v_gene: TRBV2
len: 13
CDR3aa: CASRGTEYQPQHF

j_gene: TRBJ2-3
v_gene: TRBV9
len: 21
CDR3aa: CASSPLPPGGTSGAAPDTQYF

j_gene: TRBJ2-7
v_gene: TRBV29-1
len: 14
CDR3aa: CSVEAGTGSYEQYF

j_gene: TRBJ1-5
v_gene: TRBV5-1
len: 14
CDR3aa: CASSPGGPGQPQHF

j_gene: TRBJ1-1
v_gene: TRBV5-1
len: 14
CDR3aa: CASSPLRGDTEAFF

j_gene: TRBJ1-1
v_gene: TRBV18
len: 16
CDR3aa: CASSQPSGRLNTEAFF

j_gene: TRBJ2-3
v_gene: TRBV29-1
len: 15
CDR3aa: CSGIQGLARTDTQYF